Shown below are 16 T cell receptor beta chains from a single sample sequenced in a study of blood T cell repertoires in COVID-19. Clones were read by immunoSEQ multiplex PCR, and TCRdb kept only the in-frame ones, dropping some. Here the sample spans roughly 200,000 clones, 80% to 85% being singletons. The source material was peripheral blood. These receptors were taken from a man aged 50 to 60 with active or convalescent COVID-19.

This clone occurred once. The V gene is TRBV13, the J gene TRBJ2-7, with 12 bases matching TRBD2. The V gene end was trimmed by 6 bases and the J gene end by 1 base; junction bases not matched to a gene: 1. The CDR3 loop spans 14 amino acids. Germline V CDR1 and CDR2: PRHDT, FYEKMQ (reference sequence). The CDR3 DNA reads TGTGCCAGCAGACTAGCGGGGGGATCCTACGAGCAGTACTTC. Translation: CASRLAGGSYEQYF. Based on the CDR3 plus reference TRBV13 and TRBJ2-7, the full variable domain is AAGVIQSPRHLIKEKRETATLKCYPIPRHDTVYWYQQGPGQDPQFLISFYEKMQSDKGSIPDRFSAQQFSDYHSELNMSSLELGDSALYFCASRLAGGSYEQYFGPGTRLTVT.

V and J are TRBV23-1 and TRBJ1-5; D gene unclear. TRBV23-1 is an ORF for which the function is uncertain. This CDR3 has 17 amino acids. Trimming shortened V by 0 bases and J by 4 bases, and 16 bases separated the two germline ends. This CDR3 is CASSQSSGNNLNQPQHF. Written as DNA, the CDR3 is TGCGCCAGCAGTCAATCTTCGGGGAATAACCTTAATCAGCCCCAGCATTTT.

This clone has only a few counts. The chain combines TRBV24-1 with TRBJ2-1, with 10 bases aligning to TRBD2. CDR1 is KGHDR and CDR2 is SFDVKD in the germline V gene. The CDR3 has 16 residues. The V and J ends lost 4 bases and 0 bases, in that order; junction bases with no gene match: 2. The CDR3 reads CATSDKRGGSYNEQFF. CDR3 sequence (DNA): TGTGCCACCAGTGACAAGCGGGGGGGCTCCTACAATGAGCAGTTCTTC.

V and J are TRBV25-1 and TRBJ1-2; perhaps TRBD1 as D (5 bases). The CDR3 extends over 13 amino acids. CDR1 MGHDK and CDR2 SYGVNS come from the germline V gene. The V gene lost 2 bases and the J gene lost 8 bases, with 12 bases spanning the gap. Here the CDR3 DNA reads TGTGCCAGCAGTGAACTCCAGGGAGGAGGCTACACCTTC. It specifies CASSELQGGGYTF.

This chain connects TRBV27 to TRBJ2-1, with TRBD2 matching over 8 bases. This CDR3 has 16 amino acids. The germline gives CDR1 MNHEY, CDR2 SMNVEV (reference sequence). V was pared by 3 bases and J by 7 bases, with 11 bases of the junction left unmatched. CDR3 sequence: CASSFRGGRLGNEQFF. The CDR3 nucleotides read TGTGCCAGCAGTTTCCGCGGGGGGAGACTCGGTAATGAGCAGTTCTTC.

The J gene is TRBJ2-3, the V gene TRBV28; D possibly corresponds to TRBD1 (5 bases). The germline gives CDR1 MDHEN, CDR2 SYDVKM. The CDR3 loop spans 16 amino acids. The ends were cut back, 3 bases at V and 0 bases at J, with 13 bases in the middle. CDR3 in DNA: TGTGCCAGCAGTTTGGACACGGCCGCTAGCACAGATACGCAGTATTTT. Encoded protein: CASSLDTAASTDTQYF.

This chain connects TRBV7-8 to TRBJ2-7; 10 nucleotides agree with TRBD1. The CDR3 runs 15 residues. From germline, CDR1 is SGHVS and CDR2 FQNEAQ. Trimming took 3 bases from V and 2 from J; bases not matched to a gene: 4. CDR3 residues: CASSFGTGVTYEQYF. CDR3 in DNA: TGTGCCAGCAGCTTCGGGACAGGGGTTACCTACGAGCAGTACTTC.

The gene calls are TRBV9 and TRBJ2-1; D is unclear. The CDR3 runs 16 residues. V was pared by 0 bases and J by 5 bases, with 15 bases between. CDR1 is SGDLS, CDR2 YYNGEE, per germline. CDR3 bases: TGTGCCAGCAGCGTAGCGCTCCAGGCTGGCGACAATGAGCAGTTCTTC. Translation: CASSVALQAGDNEQFF.

The CDR3 DNA is TGTGCCAGCAGCCAAGAAGGGGCAGGATTGGGAAAACTGTTTTTT. Protein product: CASSQEGAGLGKLFF. The chain couples TRBV4-2 to TRBJ1-4, with D tentatively TRBD1 (5 bases). Germline CDR1 reads LGHNA; CDR2 reads YNFKEQ. The CDR3 sequence is 15 residues long. Trimming stripped 0 bases from V and 10 bases from J, with 15 bases between.

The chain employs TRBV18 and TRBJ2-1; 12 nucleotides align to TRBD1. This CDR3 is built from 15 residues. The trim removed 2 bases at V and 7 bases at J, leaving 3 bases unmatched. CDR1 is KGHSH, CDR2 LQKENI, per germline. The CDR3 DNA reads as TGTGCCAGCTCACCAGCGGGACAGGGGGCAAATGAGCAGTTCTTC. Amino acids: CASSPAGQGANEQFF. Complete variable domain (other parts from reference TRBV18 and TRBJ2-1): NAGVMQNPRHLVRRRGQEARLRCSPMKGHSHVYWYRQLPEEGLKFMVYLQKENIIDESGMPKERFSAEFPKEGPSILRIQQVVRGDSAAYFCASSPAGQGANEQFFGPGTRLTVL.

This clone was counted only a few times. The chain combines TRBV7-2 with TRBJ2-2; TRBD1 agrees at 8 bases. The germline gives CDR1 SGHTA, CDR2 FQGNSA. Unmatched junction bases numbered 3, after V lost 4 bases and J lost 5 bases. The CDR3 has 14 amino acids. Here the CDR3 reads CASSSRQGTGELFF. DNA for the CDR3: TGTGCCAGCAGCTCAAGACAGGGGACCGGGGAGCTGTTTTTT.

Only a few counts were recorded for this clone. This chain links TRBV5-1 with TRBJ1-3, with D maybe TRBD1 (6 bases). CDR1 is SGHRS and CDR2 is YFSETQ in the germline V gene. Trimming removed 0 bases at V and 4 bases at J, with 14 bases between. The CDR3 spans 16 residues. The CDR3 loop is CASSLEGSGEGNTIYF. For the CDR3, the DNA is TGCGCCAGCAGCTTGGAAGGGTCAGGGGAAGGAAACACCATATATTTT.

In nucleotides, the CDR3 is TGTGCCAGCTTCACTAGCGGGTCAGAGACCCAGTACTTC. Its translation is CASFTSGSETQYF. The chain links TRBV28 to TRBJ2-5, with 9 bases identical to TRBD2. Germline lookup yields CDR1 MDHEN and CDR2 SYDVKM. With V trimmed by 8 bases and J by 4 bases, 5 bases remained unmatched. The CDR3 loop spans 13 amino acids.

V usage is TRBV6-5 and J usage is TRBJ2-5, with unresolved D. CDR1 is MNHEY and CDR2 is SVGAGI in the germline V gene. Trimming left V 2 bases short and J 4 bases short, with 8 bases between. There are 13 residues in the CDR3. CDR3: CASSYPKLETQYF. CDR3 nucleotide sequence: TGTGCCAGCAGTTACCCCAAGCTAGAGACCCAGTACTTC.

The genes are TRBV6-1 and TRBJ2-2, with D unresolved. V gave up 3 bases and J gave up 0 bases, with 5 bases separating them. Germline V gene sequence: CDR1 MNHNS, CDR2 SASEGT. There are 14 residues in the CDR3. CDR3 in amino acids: CASSDQSNTGELFF. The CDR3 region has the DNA TGTGCCAGCAGTGACCAGTCGAACACCGGGGAGCTGTTTTTT.

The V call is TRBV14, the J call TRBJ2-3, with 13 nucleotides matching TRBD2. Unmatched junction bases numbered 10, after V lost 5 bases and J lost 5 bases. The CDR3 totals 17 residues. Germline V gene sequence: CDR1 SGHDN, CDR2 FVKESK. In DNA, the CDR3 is TGTGCCAGCAGCTTACGACTAGCGGGGGGTCCAGGAGATACGCAGTATTTT. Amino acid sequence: CASSLRLAGGPGDTQYF.